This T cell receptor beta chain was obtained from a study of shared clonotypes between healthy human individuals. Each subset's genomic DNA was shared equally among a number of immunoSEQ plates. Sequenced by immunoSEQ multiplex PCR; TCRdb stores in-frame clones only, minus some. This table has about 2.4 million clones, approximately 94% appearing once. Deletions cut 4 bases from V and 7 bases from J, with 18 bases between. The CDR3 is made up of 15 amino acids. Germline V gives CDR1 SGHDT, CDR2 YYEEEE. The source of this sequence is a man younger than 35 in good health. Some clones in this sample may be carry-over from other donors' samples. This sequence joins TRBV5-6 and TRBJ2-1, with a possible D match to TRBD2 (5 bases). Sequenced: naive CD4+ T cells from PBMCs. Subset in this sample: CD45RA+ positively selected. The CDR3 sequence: CASSPPGGLLNEQFF. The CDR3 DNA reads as TGTGCCAGCAGCCCCCCAGGCGGACTTTTGAATGAGCAGTTCTTC.